This T cell receptor (beta chain) originates from a study of blood T cell repertoires in COVID-19. Study details: Whether acute or convalescent, the COVID-19 samples came from the United States, Italy and Spain. Sources were T cells, B-cell-depleted T cells, or PBMCs; the material itself was cDNA or gDNA.

TCRdb keeps only in-frame clones here, not all; method: immunoSEQ multiplex PCR. The sample consists of some 150,000 clones, about 81% of them appearing once. Sample: peripheral blood. The TCR was taken from a woman in her seventies with acute or convalescent COVID-19.

CDR3 DNA: TGTGCCAGTGGGACCGACAGGGTGGGCTCACCCCTCCACTTT. Translating gives CASGTDRVGSPLHF. V usage is TRBV7-8 and J usage is TRBJ1-6; 7 bases are a match to TRBD1. The CDR3 runs to 14 residues. Germline CDR1 reads SGHVS; CDR2 reads FQNEAQ. Trimming took 9 bases from V and 10 from J; bases not matched to a gene: 12. The full variable domain, rest sourced from reference TRBV7-8 and TRBJ1-6, is GAGVSQSPRYKVAKRGQDVALRCDPISGHVSLFWYQQALGQGPEFLTYFQNEAQLDKSGLPSDRFFAERPEGSVSTLKIQRTQQEDSAVYLCASGTDRVGSPLHFGNGTRLTVT.